This paragraph covers one T cell receptor (beta chain) sequence. This clone has only one observation. Its antigen is not yet known. Per-nucleotide qualities are absent, and no much larger clonotype sits a single base away. The data originate from a study of shared clonotypes between healthy human individuals (dated by TCRdb to 2018 to 2021). Study-level background: The cohort included three men and a couple of women between 18 and 49 years of age. For each donor, three plates each were used for CD4 naive and CD4 memory, two plates were used for CD8 naive, and one plate was used for CD8 memory. Blood TCR repertoires of roughly five healthy adults were deeply sequenced to estimate repertoire size and the extent of clonotype sharing between individuals. Different laboratories and diverse techniques were used to prepare libraries and sequence TCR repertoires, to increase sequencing depth and limit assay-specific biases. Per donor, leukapheresis produced somewhere between about 0.8 and 9.5 billion PBMCs.

Donors were healthy HIV-negative adults with no recently reported acute infections or vaccinations. Every donor was a Caucasian adult residing in Nashville, Tennessee, USA. CD4+ T cells were enriched by magnetic negative selection, after which naive cells were positively selected on CD45RA and the negative fraction was taken as the memory subset. After blood collection by leukapheresis, PBMCs were isolated using Ficoll-Histopaque density gradient centrifugation and then cryopreserved in the vapor phase of liquid nitrogen. Analytical flow cytometry was used to check the purity and quantity of every magnetically sorted T cell population. From each sorted fraction, genomic DNA was isolated and quantified by UV absorbance on a Nanodrop 2000c. The CDR3 starts with the cysteine, ends with the phenylalanine, and has 18 residues. The sequence is cut down to CDR3 DNA, 54 bases in frame from base 1. Based on the germline V gene (reference sequence), the CDR1 and CDR2 sequences are PRHDT and FYEKMQ. Here V drops 2 bases and J drops 4 bases, and the junction holds 12 bases not matched to any gene.

Using the deep immunoSEQ assay, multiplex PCR amplified TCR CDR3 regions from genomic DNA. Genomic DNA extracted from each cell subset was distributed evenly over all wells of several immunoSEQ 96-well plates, and each plate served as one replicate. For sorted subsets, around 200 ng genomic DNA, equal to 30,000 to 35,000 T cell genomes, was loaded into each replicate PCR. Purified libraries were measured with a Qubit 3.0 fluorometer, size-checked on a Bioanalyzer 2100, and measured again with the KAPA Library Quantification kit. Every immunoSEQ 96-well plate was sequenced on a separate single-read 150-cycle Illumina NextSeq 550 flow cell. As for how the authors treated the data: The immunoSEQ output contained only junctional sequences without quality scores, so filtering could not match that applied to full-length reads. Sequences were annotated with PyIR, a Python wrapper for IgBLAST v1.9, using IMGT germline references to assign V/J genes and CDR3. Any read was removed if the V/J assignment was weak (E-value above 1e-6), the CDR3 was missing, or the read contained stop codons, out-of-frame junctions, or ambiguous translated residues. A V3J clonotype was defined by an identical inferred V gene, J gene, and CDR3 amino acid sequence. Percentage overlap between repertoires was computed as shared unique clonotypes divided by the size of the smaller repertoire. Three approaches were used to assess repertoire richness: RTK rarefaction, the Chao1 estimator, and Recon v2.1 estimates of unobserved clonotypes. Generation probabilities for all TCRbeta clonotypes obtained by the gDNA method from a handful of donors were computed using OLGA. TCRdb's version of the immuneACCESS table is confined to in-frame rearrangements and falls short of the full clone set. An unresolved V gene accounts for under half of the shortfall where checked; the remainder is of unknown origin. V, J and clone size derive from that table, while D and trimming were established from the DNA sequence. The sample profile shows over 1.5 million clones; roughly 98% of them were found once. Jointly, the top ten make up roughly 0.42% of the sample.

Findings and caveats that apply to the study as a whole: Across a handful of donors, roughly 5.4% of naive CD4, 3% to 3.5% of naive CD8, roughly 2.3% of memory CD4, and approximately 0.4% of memory CD8 clonotypes were shared. The small number of donors limited the genetic and exposure-history diversity represented. Estimated clonotype richness was generally larger for naive than for memory subsets. Sampling was limited to blood, and TCR repertoires in tissue likely differ from TCR repertoires in blood. Even with the large sequencing depth, rarefaction of the sorted-subset datasets indicated that sequencing was incomplete. Clonotypes shared by all four sorted-subset donors showed higher generation probabilities than non-shared clonotypes. Pairwise subsampling led to the expectation that sequencing depth would affect the degree of clonotype sharing among donors.

The sequencing sample was made of naive CD4+ T cells sorted from blood. In light of the paper, this sample's cell subset or site label describes: CD45RA+ positively selected. The sequence was collected from a young man in good health. The receptor chain draws on TRBV13 and TRBJ2-2, and TRBD1 aligns with 8 junction nucleotides. At the DNA level, the sequence is TGTGCCAGCAGCTTAATCGGTTGGGCAGGGGGCATCACCGGGGAGCTGTTTTTT. Translation gives CASSLIGWAGGITGELFF.